Sequencing of this T cell receptor (beta chain) was carried out in a study of response to subunit inactivated influenza vaccine. In its sample, this clonotype was seen a few times. Its matching antigen is unknown. Whole-study findings and limits: That few new T cells are recruited by each seasonal influenza vaccination was the authors' suggestion.

V lost 6 bases and J lost 3; bases outside the gene matches: 6. The CDR3 loop spans 14 amino acids. TCRdb redid the calling of the RT-PCR reads with MiXCR, one entry per CDR3 protein. The data contain approximately 490,000 distinct CDR3 sequences, 6.5% to 8% of them seen just once; the ten biggest clones take up about an eighth. The sequencing here drew on PBMCs from blood, taken less than 25 months after vaccination. The chain joins TRBV12-3 or TRBV12-4 to TRBJ2-5; 8 bases fit TRBD1. The sequence was collected from a man aged 50-75 years who received an inactivated influenza vaccine. CDR3 sequence (DNA): TGTGCCAGCAGACCTACGACAGGGGAAGAGACCCAGTACTTC. It is translated as CASRPTTGEETQYF.